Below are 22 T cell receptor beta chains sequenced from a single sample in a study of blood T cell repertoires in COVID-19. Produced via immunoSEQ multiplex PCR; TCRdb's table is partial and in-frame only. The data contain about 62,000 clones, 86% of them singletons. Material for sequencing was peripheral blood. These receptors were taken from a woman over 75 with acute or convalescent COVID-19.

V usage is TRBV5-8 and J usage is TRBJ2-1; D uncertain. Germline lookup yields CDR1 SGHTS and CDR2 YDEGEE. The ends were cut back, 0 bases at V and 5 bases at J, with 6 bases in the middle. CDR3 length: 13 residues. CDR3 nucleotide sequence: TGTGCCAGCAGCTTGGTACTGAACAATGAGCAGTTCTTC. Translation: CASSLVLNNEQFF.

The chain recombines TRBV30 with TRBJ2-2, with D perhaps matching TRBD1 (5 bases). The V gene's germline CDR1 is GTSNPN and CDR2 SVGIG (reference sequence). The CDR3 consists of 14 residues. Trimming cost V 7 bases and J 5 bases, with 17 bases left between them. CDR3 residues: CASNRQLGTGELFF. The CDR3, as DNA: TGTGCCTCAAACCGACAGTTAGGAACCGGGGAGCTGTTTTTT.

In nucleotides, the CDR3 is TGTGCCAGCAGCCCCCGGACAGGGGGCACCGGGGAGCTGTTTTTT. Protein product: CASSPRTGGTGELFF. The chain couples TRBV9 to TRBJ2-2; 10 nucleotides match TRBD1. CDR3 length: 15 amino acids. CDR1 is SGDLS, CDR2 YYNGEE, per germline. After removal of 4 bases from V and 4 bases from J, the junction contained 4 bases not matched to a gene.

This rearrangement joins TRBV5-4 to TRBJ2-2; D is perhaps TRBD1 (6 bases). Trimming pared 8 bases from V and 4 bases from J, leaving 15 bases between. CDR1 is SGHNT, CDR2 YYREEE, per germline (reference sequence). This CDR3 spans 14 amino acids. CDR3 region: CASRTARLTGELFF. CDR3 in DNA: TGTGCCAGTAGGACAGCTCGACTCACCGGGGAGCTGTTTTTT.

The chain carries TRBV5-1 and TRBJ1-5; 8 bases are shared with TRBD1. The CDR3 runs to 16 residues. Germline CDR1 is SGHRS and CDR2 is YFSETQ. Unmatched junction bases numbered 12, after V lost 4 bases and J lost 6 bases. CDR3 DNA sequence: TGCGCCAGCAGCCTCGGACAGGGAGGGCTTGGTCAGCCCCAGCATTTT. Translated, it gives CASSLGQGGLGQPQHF. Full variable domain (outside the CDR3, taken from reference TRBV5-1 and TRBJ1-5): KAGVTQTPRYLIKTRGQQVTLSCSPISGHRSVSWYQQTPGQGLQFLFEYFSETQRNKGNFPGRFSGRQFSNSRSEMNVSTLELGDSALYLCASSLGQGGLGQPQHFGDGTRLSIL.

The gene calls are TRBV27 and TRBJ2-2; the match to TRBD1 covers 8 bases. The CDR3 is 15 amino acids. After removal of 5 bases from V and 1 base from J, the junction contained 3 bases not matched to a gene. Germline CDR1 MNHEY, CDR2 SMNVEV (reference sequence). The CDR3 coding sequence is TGTGCCAGCAGTGGACAGGGACAGAACACCGGGGAGCTGTTTTTT. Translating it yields CASSGQGQNTGELFF.

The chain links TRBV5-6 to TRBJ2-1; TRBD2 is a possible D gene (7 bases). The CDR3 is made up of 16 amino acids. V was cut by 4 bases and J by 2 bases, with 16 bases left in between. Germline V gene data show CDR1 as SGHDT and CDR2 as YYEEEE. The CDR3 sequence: CASSPAGARAYNEQFF. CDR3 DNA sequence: TGTGCCAGCAGCCCGGCGGGGGCCCGGGCCTACAATGAGCAGTTCTTC.

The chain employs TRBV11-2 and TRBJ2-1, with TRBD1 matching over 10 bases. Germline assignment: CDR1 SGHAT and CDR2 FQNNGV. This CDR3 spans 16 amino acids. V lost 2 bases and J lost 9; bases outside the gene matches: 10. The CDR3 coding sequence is TGTGCCAGCAGCTTAAACCCCGGGACAGGGGCGGGTGAGCAGTTCTTC. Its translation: CASSLNPGTGAGEQFF.

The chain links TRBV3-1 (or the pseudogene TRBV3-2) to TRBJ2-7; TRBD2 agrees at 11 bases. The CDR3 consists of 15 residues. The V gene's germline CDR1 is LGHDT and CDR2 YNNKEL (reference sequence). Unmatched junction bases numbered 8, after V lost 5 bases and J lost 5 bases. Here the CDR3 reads CASSATTSGRHEQYF. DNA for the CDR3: TGTGCCAGCAGCGCCACCACTAGCGGGAGACACGAGCAGTACTTC.

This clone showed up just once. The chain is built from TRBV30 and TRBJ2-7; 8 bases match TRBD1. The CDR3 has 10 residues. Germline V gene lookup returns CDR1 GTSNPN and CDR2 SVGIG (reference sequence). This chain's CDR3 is CALPHGQGCV. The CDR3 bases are TGTGCCTTACCCCACGGACAGGGATGTGTC.

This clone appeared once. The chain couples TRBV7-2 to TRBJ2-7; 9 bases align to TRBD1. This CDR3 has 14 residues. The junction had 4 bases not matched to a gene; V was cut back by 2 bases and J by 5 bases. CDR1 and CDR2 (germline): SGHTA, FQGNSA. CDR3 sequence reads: CASSLTGQGDEQYF. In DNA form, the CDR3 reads TGTGCCAGCAGCTTAACGGGACAGGGAGACGAGCAGTACTTC.

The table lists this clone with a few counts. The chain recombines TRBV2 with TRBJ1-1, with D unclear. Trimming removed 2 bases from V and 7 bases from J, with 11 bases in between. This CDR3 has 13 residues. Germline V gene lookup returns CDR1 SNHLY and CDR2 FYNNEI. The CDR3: CASSESVRYEAFF. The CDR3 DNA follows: TGTGCCAGCAGTGAATCGGTACGATATGAAGCTTTCTTT.

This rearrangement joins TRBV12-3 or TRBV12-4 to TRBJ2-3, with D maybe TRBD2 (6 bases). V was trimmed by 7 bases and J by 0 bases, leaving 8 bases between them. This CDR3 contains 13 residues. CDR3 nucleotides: TGTGCCAGCAAGGAGGGCAGCACAGATACGCAGTATTTT. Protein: CASKEGSTDTQYF.

The CDR3 nucleotides read TGTGCCAGCAGTTACCAGGGGGCAGGTTCACCCCTCCACTTT. Its translation: CASSYQGAGSPLHF. The chain has TRBV6-5 and TRBJ1-6; 8 bases agree with TRBD1. Germline V CDR1 and CDR2: MNHEY, SVGAGI. J was trimmed by 9 bases and V by 2 bases; bases with no gene match: 3. This CDR3 is built from 14 residues.

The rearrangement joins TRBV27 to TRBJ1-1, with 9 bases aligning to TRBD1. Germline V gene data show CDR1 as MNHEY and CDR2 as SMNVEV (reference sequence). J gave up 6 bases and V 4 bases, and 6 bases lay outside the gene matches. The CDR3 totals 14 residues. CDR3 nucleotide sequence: TGTGCCAGCAGTTCCACAGGGGGCAGCGCTGAAGCTTTCTTT. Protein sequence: CASSSTGGSAEAFF.

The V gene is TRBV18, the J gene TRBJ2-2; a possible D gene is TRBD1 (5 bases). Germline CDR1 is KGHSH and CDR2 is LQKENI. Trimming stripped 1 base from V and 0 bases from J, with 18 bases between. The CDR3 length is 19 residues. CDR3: CASSPRRDSLLSNTGELFF. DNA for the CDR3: TGTGCCAGCTCACCACGTAGAGACAGCTTACTTTCGAACACCGGGGAGCTGTTTTTT. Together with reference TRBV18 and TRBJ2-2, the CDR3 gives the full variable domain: NAGVMQNPRHLVRRRGQEARLRCSPMKGHSHVYWYRQLPEEGLKFMVYLQKENIIDESGMPKERFSAEFPKEGPSILRIQQVVRGDSAAYFCASSPRRDSLLSNTGELFFGEGSRLTVL.

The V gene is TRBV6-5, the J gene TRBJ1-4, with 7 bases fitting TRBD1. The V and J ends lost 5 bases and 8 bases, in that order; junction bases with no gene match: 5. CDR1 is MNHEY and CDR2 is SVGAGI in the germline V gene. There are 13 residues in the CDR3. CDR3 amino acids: CASSMDRNEKLFF. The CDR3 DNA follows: TGTGCCAGCAGTATGGACAGGAACGAAAAACTGTTTTTT.

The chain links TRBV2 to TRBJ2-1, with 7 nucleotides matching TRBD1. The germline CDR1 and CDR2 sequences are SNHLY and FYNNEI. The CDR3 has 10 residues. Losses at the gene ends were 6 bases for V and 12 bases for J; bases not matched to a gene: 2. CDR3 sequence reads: CASSRDRQFF. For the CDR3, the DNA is TGTGCCAGCAGCCGGGACAGGCAGTTCTTC.

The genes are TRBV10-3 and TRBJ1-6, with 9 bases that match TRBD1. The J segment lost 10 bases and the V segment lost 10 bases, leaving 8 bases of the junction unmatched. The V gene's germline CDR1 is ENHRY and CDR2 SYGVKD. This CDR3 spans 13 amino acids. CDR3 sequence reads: CATRTGGGSPLHF. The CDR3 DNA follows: TGTGCCACACGAACAGGGGGCGGATCACCCCTCCACTTT.

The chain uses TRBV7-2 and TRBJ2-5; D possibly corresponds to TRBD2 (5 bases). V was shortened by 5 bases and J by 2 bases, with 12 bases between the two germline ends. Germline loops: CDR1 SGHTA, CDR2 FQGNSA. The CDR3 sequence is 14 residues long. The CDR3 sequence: CASSPHPGQETQYF. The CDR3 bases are TGTGCCAGCAGCCCCCATCCGGGGCAAGAGACCCAGTACTTC. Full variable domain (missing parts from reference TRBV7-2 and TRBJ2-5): GAGVSQSPSNKVTEKGKDVELRCDPISGHTALYWYRQSLGQGLEFLIYFQGNSAPDKSGLPSDRFSAERTGGSVSTLTIQRTQQEDSAVYLCASSPHPGQETQYFGPGTRLLVL.

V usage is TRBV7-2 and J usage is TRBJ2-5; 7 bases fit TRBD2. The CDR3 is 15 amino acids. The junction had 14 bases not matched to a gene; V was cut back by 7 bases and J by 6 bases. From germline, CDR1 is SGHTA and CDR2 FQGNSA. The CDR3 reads CASTRSGEGGQTQYF. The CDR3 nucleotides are TGTGCCAGCACCCGAAGCGGGGAGGGTGGGCAGACCCAGTACTTC.

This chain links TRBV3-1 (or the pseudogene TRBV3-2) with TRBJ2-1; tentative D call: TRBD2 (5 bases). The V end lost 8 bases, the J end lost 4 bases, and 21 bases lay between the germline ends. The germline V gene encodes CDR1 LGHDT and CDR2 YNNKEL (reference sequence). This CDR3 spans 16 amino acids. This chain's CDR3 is CASESTPRELYNEQFF. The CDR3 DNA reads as TGTGCCAGCGAGTCGACGCCTAGGGAGTTGTACAATGAGCAGTTCTTC.